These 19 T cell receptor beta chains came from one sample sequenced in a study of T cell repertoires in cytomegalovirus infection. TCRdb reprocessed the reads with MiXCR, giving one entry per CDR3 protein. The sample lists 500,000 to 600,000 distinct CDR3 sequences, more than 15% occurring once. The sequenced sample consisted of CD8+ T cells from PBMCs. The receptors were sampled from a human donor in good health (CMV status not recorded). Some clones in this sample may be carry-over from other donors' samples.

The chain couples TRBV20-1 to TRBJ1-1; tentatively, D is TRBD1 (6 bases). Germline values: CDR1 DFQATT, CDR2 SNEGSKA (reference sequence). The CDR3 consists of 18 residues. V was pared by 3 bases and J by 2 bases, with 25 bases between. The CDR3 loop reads CSARIGGGLLHRNTEAFF. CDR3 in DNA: TGCAGTGCTAGGATTGGGGGGGGCTTACTCCACAGAAACACTGAAGCTTTCTTT.

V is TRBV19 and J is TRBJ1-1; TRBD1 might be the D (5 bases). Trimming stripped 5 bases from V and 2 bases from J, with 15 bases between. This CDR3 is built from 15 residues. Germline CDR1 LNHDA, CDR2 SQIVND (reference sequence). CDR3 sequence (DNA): TGTGCCAGTAGTCCACGGCGGGACTTAAACACTGAAGCTTTCTTT. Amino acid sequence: CASSPRRDLNTEAFF.

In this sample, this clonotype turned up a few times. CDR3 bases: TGTGCCAGTCGCAATACCAGGGCCAATCAGCCCCAGCATTTT. This codes for CASRNTRANQPQHF. This rearrangement joins TRBV19 to TRBJ1-5; a possible D gene is TRBD1 (5 bases). Trimming took 8 bases from V and 3 from J, leaving 14 bases between them. This CDR3 is built from 14 residues. Germline V gene data show CDR1 as LNHDA and CDR2 as SQIVND (reference sequence).

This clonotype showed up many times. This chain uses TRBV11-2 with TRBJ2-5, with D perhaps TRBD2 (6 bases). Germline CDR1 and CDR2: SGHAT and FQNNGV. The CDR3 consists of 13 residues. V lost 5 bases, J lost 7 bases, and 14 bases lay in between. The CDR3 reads CASSSRDFGTQYF. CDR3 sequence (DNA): TGTGCCAGCAGCAGCCGGGACTTCGGGACCCAGTACTTC.

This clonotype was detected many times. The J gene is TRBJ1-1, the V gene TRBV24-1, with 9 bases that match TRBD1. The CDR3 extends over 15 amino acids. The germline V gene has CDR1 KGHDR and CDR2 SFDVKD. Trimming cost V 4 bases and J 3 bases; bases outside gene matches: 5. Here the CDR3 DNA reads TGTGCCACCAGTGAGGGGACAGGGTCAGACACTGAAGCTTTCTTT. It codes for CATSEGTGSDTEAFF.

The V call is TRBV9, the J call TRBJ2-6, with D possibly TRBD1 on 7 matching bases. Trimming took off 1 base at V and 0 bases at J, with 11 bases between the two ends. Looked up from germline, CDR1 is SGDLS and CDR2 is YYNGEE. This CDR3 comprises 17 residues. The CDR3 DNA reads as TGTGCCAGCAGCGTAAACAGGGGACTCTCTGGGGCCAACGTCCTGACTTTC. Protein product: CASSVNRGLSGANVLTF.

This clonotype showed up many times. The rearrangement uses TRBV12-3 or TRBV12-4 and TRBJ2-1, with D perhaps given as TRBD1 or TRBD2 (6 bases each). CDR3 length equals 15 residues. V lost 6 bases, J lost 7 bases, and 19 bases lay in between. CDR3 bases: TGTGCCAGCAGCCCTCTCTCGGGGGCGGGTAATGAGCAGTTCTTC. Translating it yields CASSPLSGAGNEQFF.

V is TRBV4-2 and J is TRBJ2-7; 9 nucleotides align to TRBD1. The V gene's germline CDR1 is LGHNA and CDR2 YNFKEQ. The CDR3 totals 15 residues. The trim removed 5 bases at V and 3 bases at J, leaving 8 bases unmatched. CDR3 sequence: CASSYDRGSNYEQYF. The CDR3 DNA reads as TGTGCCAGCAGCTATGACAGGGGGTCTAACTACGAGCAGTACTTC.

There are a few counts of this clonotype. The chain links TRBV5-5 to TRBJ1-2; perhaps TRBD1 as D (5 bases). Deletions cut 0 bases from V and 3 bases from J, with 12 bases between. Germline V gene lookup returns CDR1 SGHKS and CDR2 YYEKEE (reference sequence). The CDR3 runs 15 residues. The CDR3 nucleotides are TGTGCCAGCAGCTTGGGTGGGACGGAGGACTATGGCTACACCTTC. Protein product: CASSLGGTEDYGYTF.

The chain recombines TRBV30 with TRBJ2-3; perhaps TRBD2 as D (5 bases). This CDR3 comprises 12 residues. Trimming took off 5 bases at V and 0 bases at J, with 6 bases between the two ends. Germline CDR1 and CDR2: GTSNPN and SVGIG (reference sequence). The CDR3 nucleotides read TGTGCCTGGGGGAGTAGCACAGATACGCAGTATTTT. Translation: CAWGSSTDTQYF.

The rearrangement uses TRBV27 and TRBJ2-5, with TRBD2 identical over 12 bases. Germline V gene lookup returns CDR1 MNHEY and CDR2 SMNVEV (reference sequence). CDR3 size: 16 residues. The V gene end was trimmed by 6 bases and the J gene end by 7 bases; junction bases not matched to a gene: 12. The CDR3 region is CASSPTRLAGVGTQYF. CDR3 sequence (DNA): TGTGCCAGCAGCCCTACCCGACTAGCGGGGGTGGGGACCCAGTACTTC.

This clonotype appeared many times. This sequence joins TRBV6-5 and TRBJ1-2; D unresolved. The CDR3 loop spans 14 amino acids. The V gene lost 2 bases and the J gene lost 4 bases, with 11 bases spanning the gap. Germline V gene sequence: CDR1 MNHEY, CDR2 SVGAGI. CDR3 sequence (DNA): TGTGCCAGCAGTTACGACGAGGGTACCTATGGCTACACCTTC. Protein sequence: CASSYDEGTYGYTF.

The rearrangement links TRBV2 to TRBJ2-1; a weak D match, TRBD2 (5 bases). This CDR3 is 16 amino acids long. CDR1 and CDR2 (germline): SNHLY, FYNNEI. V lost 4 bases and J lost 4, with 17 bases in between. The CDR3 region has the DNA TGTGCCAGCAGTGGACTTATGGGAGCGATGTACAATGAGCAGTTCTTC. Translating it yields CASSGLMGAMYNEQFF.

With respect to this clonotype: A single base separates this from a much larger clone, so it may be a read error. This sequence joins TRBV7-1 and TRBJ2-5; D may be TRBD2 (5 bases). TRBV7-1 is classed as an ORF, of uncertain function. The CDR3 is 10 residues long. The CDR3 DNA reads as TGTGCCAGCATCGGGGAGATCCAGTACTTC. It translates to CASIGEIQYF.

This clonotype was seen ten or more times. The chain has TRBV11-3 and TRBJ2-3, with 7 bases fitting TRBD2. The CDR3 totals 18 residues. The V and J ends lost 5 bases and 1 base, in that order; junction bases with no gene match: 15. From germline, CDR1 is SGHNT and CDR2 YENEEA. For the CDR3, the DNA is TGTGCCAGCAGCGCTACCTATATGGGAGGGTTCGGCACAGATACGCAGTATTTT. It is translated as CASSATYMGGFGTDTQYF.

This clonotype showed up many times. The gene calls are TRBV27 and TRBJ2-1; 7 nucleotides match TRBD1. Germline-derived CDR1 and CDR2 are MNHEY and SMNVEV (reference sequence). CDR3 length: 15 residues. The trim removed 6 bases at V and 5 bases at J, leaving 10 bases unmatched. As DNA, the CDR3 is TGTGCCAGCAGCCTGCCGGGACAGTACCACAATGAGCAGTTCTTC. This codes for CASSLPGQYHNEQFF.

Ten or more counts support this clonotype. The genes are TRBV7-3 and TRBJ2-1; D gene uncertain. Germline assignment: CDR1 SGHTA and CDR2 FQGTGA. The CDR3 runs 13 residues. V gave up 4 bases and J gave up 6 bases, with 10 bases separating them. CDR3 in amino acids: CASSYLVGNEQFF. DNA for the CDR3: TGTGCCAGCAGCTATCTAGTAGGCAATGAGCAGTTCTTC.

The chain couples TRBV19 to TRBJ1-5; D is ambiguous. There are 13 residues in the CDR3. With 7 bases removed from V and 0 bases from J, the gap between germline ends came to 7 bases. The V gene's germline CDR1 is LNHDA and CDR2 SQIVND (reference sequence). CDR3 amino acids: CASKIDSNQPQHF. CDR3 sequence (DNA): TGTGCCAGTAAGATCGATAGCAATCAGCCCCAGCATTTT.

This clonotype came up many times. In nucleotides, the CDR3 is TGCGCCAGCAGCCAATCCGGACAGCCGAGCTCCTACGAGCAGTACTTC. Residues: CASSQSGQPSSYEQYF. The chain links TRBV4-1 to TRBJ2-7; possible D gene TRBD1, 6 bases. The V gene lost 2 bases and the J gene lost 0 bases, with 14 bases spanning the gap. Germline V gene lookup returns CDR1 MGHRA and CDR2 YSYEKL. The CDR3 has 16 residues.